This is a list of T cell receptor beta chains from one sample in a study of cytomegalovirus exposure and HLA in healthy donors. Assay: immunoSEQ multiplex PCR; the TCRdb copy retains only in-frame clones and omits some. The sample holds approximately 150,000 clones, 75% seen once. The sequenced material came from PBMCs. These TCRs come from a man between 18 and 35 years old in good health and CMV-seropositive. CDR3s include the opening cysteine and the closing phenylalanine or tryptophan. D genes are given only for firm matches. Clone size is stated in some rows and not others, as once, few, many or a class when expanded.

TRBJ1-1 TRBV7-2 TRBD1 few CASSFERQGKTEAFF TGTGCCAGCAGCTTCGAAAGACAGGGGAAGACTGAAGCTTTCTTT
TRBJ2-2 TRBV14 TRBD1 - CASSQELGRGLTGELFF TGTGCCAGCAGCCAAGAGTTGGGCAGGGGGCTTACCGGGGAGCTGTTTTTT
TRBJ2-2 TRBV5-5 TRBD1 - CASSWDSYRTLNTGELFF TGTGCCAGCAGCTGGGACAGTTACCGAACATTGAACACCGGGGAGCTGTTTTTT
TRBJ2-3 TRBV27 TRBD2 - CASYRLAGVTDTQYF TGTGCCAGCTACCGACTAGCGGGAGTCACAGATACGCAGTATTTT
TRBJ2-5 TRBV2 TRBD2 - CASSVGLAETQYF TGTGCCAGCAGTGTAGGACTAGCGGAGACCCAGTACTTC
TRBJ2-3 TRBV7-8 - - CASRPYRRGRSTDTQYF TGTGCCAGCAGGCCCTACCGTCGGGGGAGGTCCACAGATACGCAGTATTTT
TRBJ2-5 TRBV6-5 - - CASSVNGVMETQYF TGTGCCAGCAGCGTAAACGGGGTGATGGAGACCCAGTACTTC
TRBJ2-6 TRBV7-3 - - CASSPRAGSGANVLTF TGTGCCAGCAGCCCCCGCGCGGGTTCTGGGGCCAACGTCCTGACTTTC
TRBJ2-1 TRBV13 TRBD2 once CASSLEGTSLDEQFF TGTGCCAGCAGCTTAGAGGGGACTAGCTTGGATGAGCAGTTCTTC
TRBJ2-7 TRBV5-1 - - CASSLVRGEGDEQYF TGCGCCAGCAGCTTGGTTCGCGGGGAGGGGGACGAGCAGTACTTC
TRBJ2-3 TRBV25-1 - - CVYSRRPTDTQYF TGTGTCTACAGCAGACGTCCTACAGATACGCAGTATTTT
TRBJ2-5 TRBV4-1 TRBD1 few CASRTTGGAETQYF TGCGCCAGCCGCACGACAGGGGGTGCCGAGACCCAGTACTTC
TRBJ1-2 TRBV5-4 TRBD1 - CASSFRDRGYGYTF TGTGCCAGCAGCTTTCGGGACAGGGGGTATGGCTACACCTTC
TRBJ2-7 TRBV29-1 TRBD2 - CSGAGTSGSIEQYF TGCAGCGGAGCCGGGACTAGCGGGAGTATCGAGCAGTACTTC
TRBJ2-3 TRBV30 TRBD2 - CACPGTSGRWDTQYF TGTGCCTGCCCAGGAACTAGCGGGAGATGGGATACGCAGTATTTT
TRBJ2-1 TRBV7-8 TRBD2 - CASSSRGTSDYEQFF TGTGCCAGCAGCTCCCGGGGGACTAGCGACTATGAGCAGTTCTTC
TRBJ2-7 TRBV19 TRBD1 few CASSIGQGFEQYF TGTGCCAGTAGTATAGGACAGGGGTTCGAGCAGTACTTC
TRBJ2-3 TRBV5-8 - - CASSRKRGGTYTDTQYF TGTGCCAGCAGCCGCAAGAGAGGGGGTACCTACACAGATACGCAGTATTTT
TRBJ2-7 TRBV5-1 - - CASSHSPPGDSTYEQYF TGCGCCAGCAGCCACAGCCCGCCGGGGGACTCCACCTACGAGCAGTACTTC
TRBJ1-5 TRBV4-1 - - CASSQSSVAGQPQHF TGCGCCAGCAGCCAATCTTCAGTAGCCGGTCAGCCCCAGCATTTT
TRBJ2-1 TRBV7-6 TRBD1 - CASSVQGSSYNEQFF TGTGCCAGCAGCGTACAGGGGAGCTCCTACAATGAGCAGTTCTTC
TRBJ1-3 TRBV19 - once CASSSSGTTIYF TGTGCCAGTAGCAGCTCCGGGACAACCATATATTTT
TRBJ1-1 TRBV7-2 TRBD1 - CASSSRQGRNTEAFF TGTGCCAGCAGCTCAAGACAGGGGAGGAACACTGAAGCTTTCTTT
TRBJ1-5 TRBV9 - few CASSGGGFGQPQHF TGTGCCAGCAGCGGAGGGGGTTTCGGTCAGCCCCAGCATTTT
TRBJ2-2 TRBV7-3 TRBD1 - CASSLSPGGIYTGELFF TGTGCCAGCAGCTTATCTCCAGGGGGCATTTACACCGGGGAGCTGTTTTTT
TRBJ2-7 TRBV5-1 - few CASSLVTGVGEQYF TGCGCCAGCAGCTTGGTGACAGGAGTGGGCGAGCAGTACTTC
TRBJ2-7 TRBV7-9 TRBD1 - CASSSVQGIYEQYF TGTGCCAGCAGCTCGGTACAGGGGATTTACGAGCAGTACTTC
TRBJ2-7 TRBV28 TRBD2 - CASSPSGRAFDEQYF TGTGCCAGCAGCCCTAGCGGGAGGGCCTTTGACGAGCAGTACTTC
TRBJ2-7 TRBV9 - - CASSVDLRGGLGEQYF TGTGCCAGCAGCGTAGATCTAAGGGGCGGATTGGGCGAGCAGTACTTC
TRBJ1-2 TRBV9 TRBD1 - CASSRPDRGRTDGYTF TGTGCCAGCAGCAGGCCGGACAGGGGGCGCACGGATGGCTACACCTTC
TRBJ2-3 TRBV6-5 - - CASSYSGWDTQYF TGTGCCAGCAGTTACTCCGGGTGGGATACGCAGTATTTT
TRBJ2-1 TRBV19 TRBD1 once CASSIQGAYNEQFF TGTGCCAGTAGTATTCAGGGGGCCTACAATGAGCAGTTCTTC
TRBJ2-3 TRBV7-8 TRBD2 - CASSAIAGGITDTQYF TGTGCCAGCAGCGCTATAGCGGGAGGGATCACAGATACGCAGTATTTT
TRBJ1-6 TRBV5-8 TRBD1 - CASSYYSGTGESPLHF TGTGCCAGCAGCTACTACTCCGGGACAGGGGAATCACCCCTCCACTTT
TRBJ1-5 TRBV28 - - CASSSKRNQPQHF TGTGCCAGCAGTTCCAAGAGGAATCAGCCCCAGCATTTT
TRBJ1-1 TRBV7-2 - - CASSSSGDEAFF TGTGCCAGCAGCTCATCAGGGGATGAAGCTTTCTTT
TRBJ1-1 TRBV7-9 - - CASSLISQGQVGEAFF TGTGCCAGCAGCTTAATATCGCAGGGGCAGGTCGGTGAAGCTTTCTTT
TRBJ2-7 TRBV27 - - CASRLQGSSYEQYF TGTGCCAGCAGGTTGCAGGGAAGTTCTTACGAGCAGTACTTC
TRBJ2-3 TRBV19 TRBD2 - CASSNSGRLADTQYF TGTGCCAGTAGTAACAGCGGGAGATTGGCAGATACGCAGTATTTT
TRBJ2-2 TRBV2 TRBD1 few CASRGDRDRGDTGELFF TGTGCCAGCAGAGGTGACAGGGACCGGGGCGACACCGGGGAGCTGTTTTTT
TRBJ1-1 TRBV27 - - CASSLYRDFTEAFF TGTGCCAGCAGTTTATACAGGGATTTCACTGAAGCTTTCTTT
TRBJ1-2 TRBV2 TRBD1 - CASTLDRADYGYTF TGTGCCAGCACCCTAGACAGGGCCGACTATGGCTACACCTTC
TRBJ2-7 TRBV11-3 TRBD1 - CASSLRTGSSYEQYF TGTGCCAGCAGCCTACGGACAGGGAGCTCCTACGAGCAGTACTTC
TRBJ1-2 TRBV7-8 TRBD1 - CASSRDRGPLSGYTF TGTGCCAGCAGCCGGGACAGGGGCCCACTAAGTGGCTACACCTTC
TRBJ2-2 TRBV11-3 - - CASSFSFSGELFF TGTGCCAGCAGCTTTTCCTTTTCCGGGGAGCTGTTTTTT
TRBJ2-7 TRBV6-1 - - CASSVRRMTREQYF TGTGCCAGCAGTGTTAGGAGGATGACGCGAGAGCAGTACTTC
TRBJ2-7 TRBV4-2 - once CASSQKTHRDNEQYF TGTGCCAGCAGCCAAAAAACGCACAGGGACAACGAGCAGTACTTC
TRBJ2-7 TRBV28 TRBD1 - CASNIGTGSYEQYF TGTGCCAGCAACATCGGGACAGGGAGTTACGAGCAGTACTTC
TRBJ2-1 TRBV29-1 TRBD2 few CSGLAGDEQFF TGCAGCGGACTAGCGGGAGATGAGCAGTTCTTC
TRBJ2-5 TRBV6-5 - - CASSYTQPPGETQYF TGTGCCAGCAGTTACACCCAACCTCCAGGAGAGACCCAGTACTTC
TRBJ2-1 TRBV6-5 TRBD1 - CASSAQGTPYNEQFF TGTGCCAGCAGTGCACAGGGGACCCCCTACAATGAGCAGTTCTTC
TRBJ2-3 TRBV19 - few CASRTFGDNTESTDTQYF TGTGCCAGTAGAACTTTCGGGGACAACACCGAAAGCACAGATACGCAGTATTTT
TRBJ2-1 TRBV7-2 TRBD2 few CASSFTSGGRDEQFF TGTGCCAGCAGCTTTACTAGCGGGGGTCGGGATGAGCAGTTCTTC
TRBJ2-1 TRBV7-3 TRBD2 - CASSLILAGALGEQFF TGTGCCAGCAGCTTAATACTAGCGGGAGCTTTAGGTGAGCAGTTCTTC
TRBJ1-5 TRBV6-1 - - CASSDLTGIGNQPQHF TGTGCCAGCAGTGACTTAACAGGTATAGGCAATCAGCCCCAGCATTTT
TRBJ2-7 TRBV5-4 TRBD2 - CASSLGHRSREGEQYF TGTGCCAGCAGCTTGGGACACCGCTCGAGGGAGGGCGAGCAGTACTTC
TRBJ2-2 TRBV7-9 - - CASSTKNMRAQHTGELFF TGTGCCAGCAGCACAAAGAATATGAGGGCCCAGCACACCGGGGAGCTGTTTTTT